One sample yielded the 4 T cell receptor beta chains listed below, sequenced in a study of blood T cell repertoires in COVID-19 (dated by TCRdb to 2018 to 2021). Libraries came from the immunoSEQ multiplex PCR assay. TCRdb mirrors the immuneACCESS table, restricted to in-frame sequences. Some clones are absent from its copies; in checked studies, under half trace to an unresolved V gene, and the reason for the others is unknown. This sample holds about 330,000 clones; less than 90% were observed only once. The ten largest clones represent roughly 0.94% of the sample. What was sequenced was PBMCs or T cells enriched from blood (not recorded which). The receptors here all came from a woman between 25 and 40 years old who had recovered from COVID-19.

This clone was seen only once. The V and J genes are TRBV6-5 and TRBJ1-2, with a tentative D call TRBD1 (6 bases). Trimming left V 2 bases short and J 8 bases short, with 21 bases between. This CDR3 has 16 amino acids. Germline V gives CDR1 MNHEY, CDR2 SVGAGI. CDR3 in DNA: TGTGCCAGCAGTTACCTAACAGGGCTGGAGCCAGGGGGCTACACCTTC. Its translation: CASSYLTGLEPGGYTF.

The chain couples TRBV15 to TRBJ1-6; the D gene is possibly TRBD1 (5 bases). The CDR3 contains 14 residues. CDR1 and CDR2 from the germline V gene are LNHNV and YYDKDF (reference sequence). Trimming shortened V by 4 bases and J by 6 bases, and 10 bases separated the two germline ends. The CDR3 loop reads CATSKPGFNSPLHF. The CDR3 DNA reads TGTGCCACCAGCAAGCCAGGGTTTAATTCACCCCTCCACTTT.

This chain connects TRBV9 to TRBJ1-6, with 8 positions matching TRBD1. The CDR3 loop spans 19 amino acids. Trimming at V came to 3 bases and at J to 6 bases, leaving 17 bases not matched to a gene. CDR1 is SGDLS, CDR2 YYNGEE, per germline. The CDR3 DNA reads TGTGCCAGCAGCGCGTTCGCTGGACAGGGCTCAGGGGGTAATTCACCCCTCCACTTT. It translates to CASSAFAGQGSGGNSPLHF. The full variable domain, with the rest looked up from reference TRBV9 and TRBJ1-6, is DSGVTQTPKHLITATGQRVTLRCSPRSGDLSVYWYQQSLDQGLQFLIQYYNGEERAKGNILERFSAQQFPDLHSELNLSSLELGDSALYFCASSAFAGQGSGGNSPLHFGNGTRLTVT.

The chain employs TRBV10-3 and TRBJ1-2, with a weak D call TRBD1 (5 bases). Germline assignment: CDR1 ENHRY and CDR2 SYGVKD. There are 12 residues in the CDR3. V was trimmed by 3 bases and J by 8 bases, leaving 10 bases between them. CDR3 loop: CAISETGEGYTF. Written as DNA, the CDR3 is TGTGCCATCAGTGAAACGGGGGAAGGCTACACCTTC.